This TCR beta chain was profiled in a study of identical twins. All donors comprised healthy Caucasians. J was trimmed by 1 base and V by 1 base; bases with no gene match: 1. The CDR3 runs 14 residues. Germline assignment: CDR1 DFQATT and CDR2 SNEGSKA (reference sequence). TCRdb redid the calling of the 5' RACE reads with MiXCR, one entry per CDR3 protein. The sample carries a few hundred thousand distinct CDR3 sequences, nearly 10% recorded once. In addition, the sample was reused for a study of yellow fever vaccine responses in identical twins.

The chain recombines TRBV20-1 with TRBJ1-5; 7 positions agree with TRBD1. The source of this sequence is a woman between 18 and 29 years old in good health. The specimen was PBMCs. CDR3 sequence (DNA): TGCAGTGCTAGAGTGGGACAGAGCAATCAGCCCCAGCATTTT. It translates to CSARVGQSNQPQHF.